This T cell receptor beta chain was identified in a study of high-grade serous ovarian cancer treatment subgroups. General study points: Only CDR3 was analyzed; CDR1 and CDR2 were not. Tumors within one patient showed repertoire similarity of roughly 0.095 to 0.8.

Tumor samples were taken before definitive surgery or chemotherapy. There are 18 residues in the CDR3. V was clipped by 4 bases and J by 4 bases; unmatched bases: 14. Looked up from germline, CDR1 is SGHNT and CDR2 is YYREEE (reference sequence). Data came from immunoSEQ multiplex PCR; TCRdb stores just in-frame clones and leaves some out. In the table there are 10,000 to 12,000 clones, 55% to 70% of which are singletons. Comments on this clone: What it binds is unknown.

The rearrangement links TRBV5-4 to TRBJ2-1; 10 nucleotides match TRBD2. The clonotype originates from a human donor with high-grade serous ovarian cancer. Material for sequencing was tumor tissue. CDR3: CASSGGQLTSGIYNEQFF. CDR3 coding DNA: TGTGCCAGCAGCGGCGGACAGCTCACTAGCGGGATTTACAATGAGCAGTTCTTC.